This TCR beta chain was recovered during a study of blood T cell repertoires in COVID-19. The wider study: Samples taken during acute and convalescent COVID-19 were collected in the United States, Italy and Spain. Sources were T cells, B-cell-depleted T cells, or PBMCs; the material itself was cDNA or gDNA.

This clone was observed a single time. As originally analysed: Cell counts per sample came from amplifying reference gene primers. Profiling relied on immunoSEQ multiplex PCR, and the TCRdb table lists in-frame clones only, not all of them. That table supplies the V and J calls and clone size; D and trimming were determined from the DNA. The table shows fewer than 70,000 clones, with about 79% occurring only once. CDR1 and CDR2 from the germline V gene are WNHNN and SYGVQD (reference sequence). V was pared by 4 bases and J by 1 base, with 7 bases of the junction left unmatched. The CDR3 is 16 residues long.

This chain links TRBV10-1 with TRBJ1-1, with 9 bases lining up with TRBD1. The TCR comes from a woman in her sixties with acute or convalescent COVID-19. The specimen sequenced was peripheral blood. Here the CDR3 reads CASSGTDRGENTEAFF. The CDR3 DNA reads as TGCGCCAGCAGTGGCACGGACAGGGGAGAGAACACTGAAGCTTTCTTT.